This T cell receptor (beta chain) was observed in a study of T-cell memory formation after mild COVID-19. The germline gives CDR1 SGHTA, CDR2 FQGNSA. This CDR3 comprises 14 residues. Trimming took 4 bases from V and 2 from J, leaving 10 bases between them. This clonotype has only a few counts. The antigen is unknown. TCRdb analysed the 5' RACE reads with MiXCR anew, one entry per CDR3 protein. The data contain around 60,000 distinct CDR3 sequences, over 7.5% of them singletons. General study points: Researchers report contracting CD4+ clones mostly in CM and EM, with CD8+ clones in EMRA.

Sequenced input: PBMCs or a T cell subset sorted from them (not recorded which). The sequence was collected from a man between 18 and 29 years old who had mild COVID-19 (a few samples of this study predate the infection). Cell type and time point are not known. This chain joins TRBV7-2 and TRBJ2-3, with a tentative D call TRBD1 (5 bases). CDR3 residues: CASSSSTATDTQYF. For the CDR3, the DNA is TGTGCCAGCAGCTCTTCGACAGCCACAGATACGCAGTATTTT.